The clone carrying this TCR beta chain was detected many times. A read error may account for a junction end that differs from germline. In TCRdb, the 5' RACE reads were re-called with MiXCR into one record per CDR3 protein. Here the sample spans about 50,000 distinct CDR3 sequences, around a tenth being singletons. This entry comes from a study of early T cells in non-severe SARS-CoV-2 infection. Germline-derived CDR1 and CDR2 are SGHAT and FQNNGV. This CDR3 is built from 14 residues. The sample comprised whole blood. The sequence derives from an adult who was a healthcare worker with PCR-confirmed SARS-CoV-2 infection or an uninfected control (not recorded which). The rearrangement joins TRBV11-2 to TRBJ2-1, with TRBD2 as a possible D gene (6 bases). The CDR3 nucleotides read TGTGCCAGCACCCTTGCTAGCGTATACAATGATCAGTTCTTC. Encoded protein: CASTLASVYNDQFF.